The clone carrying this TCR beta chain was recorded many times. The data derive from a study of neurological immune-mediated disorders. The CDR3 is 15 residues long. Germline V CDR1 and CDR2: LGHDT, YNNKEL (reference sequence). The V gene lost 1 base and the J gene lost 1 base, with 10 bases spanning the gap. A single record per CDR3 protein comes from TCRdb applying MiXCR to the 5' RACE reads. The sample has fewer than 90,000 distinct CDR3 sequences, around a tenth seen once. The chain recombines TRBV3-1 with TRBJ1-1; no firm D call. Specimen: PBMCs. The source is a man aged 40-55 years in good health. The CDR3 loop is CASSQAEPANTEAFF. In nucleotides, the CDR3 is TGTGCCAGCAGCCAAGCGGAGCCAGCGAACACTGAAGCTTTCTTT. The complete variable domain, with remaining parts taken from reference TRBV3-1 and TRBJ1-1, reads DTAVSQTPKYLVTQMGNDKSIKCEQNLGHDTMYWYKQDSKKFLKIMFSYNNKELIINETVPNRFSPKSPDKAHLNLHINSLELGDSAVYFCASSQAEPANTEAFFGQGTRLTVV.